The clone carrying this T cell receptor (beta chain) was seen only a few times. Its matching antigen is unknown. This record comes from a study of identical twins. Study findings and constraints: Beta clonotypes that were abundant in cord blood contained fewer insertions, a pattern absent from memory repertoires.

With 2 bases removed from V and 6 bases from J, the gap between germline ends came to 13 bases. The CDR3 extends over 15 amino acids. CDR1 SEHNR and CDR2 FQNEAQ come from the germline V gene (reference sequence). TCRdb used MiXCR to reprocess the 5' RACE reads, holding one entry per CDR3 protein. Of around 230,000 distinct CDR3 sequences in the sample, 5.5% to 7.5% were seen once. Another study also made use of these data, one on T cells expressing NK-cell markers. That work states: Source material for TCR beta repertoires consisted of sorted CD3+CD56+NKG2C+, CD3+CD56+NKG2C- and CD3+CD56-NKG2C+ T cells.

The genes are TRBV7-9 and TRBJ2-2; D ambiguous. The sequence was obtained from a woman aged 18-29 years in good health. The source material was CD8+ T cells sorted from blood. In DNA form, the CDR3 reads TGTGCCAGCAGCTTATTAAGTTCTGAGCCCGGGGAGCTGTTTTTT. Translated: CASSLLSSEPGELFF.